The clone carrying this T cell receptor (beta chain) came up many times. The target antigen is unknown. Amplification targeted the TCR beta CDR3 regions, with RNA transcripts as the source material. RT-PCR with HTBI primers came first, then second-round multiplex PCR. TCRdb itself ran the multiplex PCR reads through MiXCR, one entry per CDR3 protein. Of around 400,000 distinct CDR3 sequences listed, roughly 20% are singletons. This entry comes from a study of Graves' ophthalmopathy and Graves' hyperthyroidism. Findings of the study overall: Separation of ophthalmopathy from stable hyperthyroidism was achieved by a 13-signature model, at 85% to 90% sensitivity and under 83% specificity.

V was shortened by 3 bases and J by 3 bases, with 11 bases between the two germline ends. Germline V CDR1 and CDR2: DFQATT, SNEGSKA (reference sequence). This CDR3 is built from 13 residues. A follow-up of 18 months without ophthalmopathy meant that hyperthyroidism was stable. Excluded were patients with other autoimmune diseases, uncontrolled infections, pregnancy or lactation. Diagnosis was based on clinical symptoms, serum thyroxine, TRAb, thyroid ultrasound and orbital computed tomography. This sequence joins TRBV20-1 and TRBJ1-1; weak D call: TRBD1 (5 bases). Sequencing was carried out using peripheral blood. The receptor comes from a woman under 30 with stable Graves' hyperthyroidism. CDR3 nucleotide sequence: TGCAGTGCTAGGGAGGGGAGGGACACTGAAGCTTTCTTT. It specifies CSAREGRDTEAFF.